This passage covers 5 T cell receptor beta chains from one sample sequenced in a study of shared clonotypes between healthy human individuals. The protocol was immunoSEQ multiplex PCR, while the TCRdb copy is restricted to in-frame clones and leaves out a portion. The sample carries approximately 720,000 clones, 72% recorded once. The sequenced sample consisted of memory CD4+ T cells sorted from blood. Subset of the sample: CD45RA-negative fraction. The receptors shown here come from a woman aged 25 to 45 in good health.

As concerns this clone: The sample contains more than one DNA sequence encoding this CDR3. The chain carries TRBV30 and TRBJ1-1; D remains ambiguous. Germline lookup yields CDR1 GTSNPN and CDR2 SVGIG (reference sequence). V was trimmed by 5 bases and J by 0 bases, leaving 7 bases between them. CDR3 length: 12 amino acids. The DNA of the CDR3 is TGTGCCTGGGGCCACTTGAACACTGAAGCTTTCTTT. Amino acid sequence: CAWGHLNTEAFF.

This clone was observed a single time. J is TRBJ2-7 and V is TRBV28; D is ambiguous. The CDR3 has 14 residues. Trimming pared 4 bases from V and 2 bases from J, leaving 12 bases between. Germline-derived CDR1 and CDR2 are MDHEN and SYDVKM. CDR3 region: CASSSSYSTYEQYF. The CDR3 coding sequence is TGTGCCAGCAGTTCCTCATACAGTACCTACGAGCAGTACTTC.

The chain has TRBV5-4 and TRBJ2-3; D not certain. This CDR3 has 16 residues. CDR1 is SGHNT and CDR2 is YYREEE in the germline V gene (reference sequence). V dropped 0 bases and J dropped 0 bases, with 11 bases sitting between them. Written as DNA, the CDR3 is TGTGCCAGCAGCTTGGCCTTGGCCCACAGCACAGATACGCAGTATTTT. Translated, it gives CASSLALAHSTDTQYF.

The chain carries TRBV6-6 and TRBJ1-1; D call uncertain. Looked up from germline, CDR1 is MNHNY and CDR2 is SVGAGI (reference sequence). The CDR3 runs to 13 residues. V shed 5 bases and J shed 5 bases, with 12 bases lying between them. The CDR3 sequence is CASSPFGGTEAFF. The CDR3 region has the DNA TGTGCCAGCAGTCCATTCGGAGGGACTGAAGCTTTCTTT.

The V and J genes are TRBV27 and TRBJ1-2; D possibly corresponds to TRBD1 (5 bases). With 5 bases removed from V and 8 bases from J, the gap between germline ends came to 21 bases. CDR3 length: 15 amino acids. Germline CDR1 is MNHEY and CDR2 is SMNVEV (reference sequence). The CDR3 DNA sequence: TGTGCCAGCAGTCCCGATCCGGGGGAAGCAAGAGGCTACACCTTC. It is translated as CASSPDPGEARGYTF.